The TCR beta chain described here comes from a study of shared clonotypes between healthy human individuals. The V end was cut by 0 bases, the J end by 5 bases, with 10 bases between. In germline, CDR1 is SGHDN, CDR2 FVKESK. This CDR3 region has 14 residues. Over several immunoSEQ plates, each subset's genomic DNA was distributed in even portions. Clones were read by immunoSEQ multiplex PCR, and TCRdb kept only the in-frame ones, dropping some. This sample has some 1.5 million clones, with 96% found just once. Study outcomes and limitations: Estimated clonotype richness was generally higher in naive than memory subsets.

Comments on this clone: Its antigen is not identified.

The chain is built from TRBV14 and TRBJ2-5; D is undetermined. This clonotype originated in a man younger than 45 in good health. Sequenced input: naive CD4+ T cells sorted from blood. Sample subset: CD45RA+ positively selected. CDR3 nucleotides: TGTGCCAGCAGCCAAGAACCCAGAAGGGAGACCCAGTACTTC. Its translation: CASSQEPRRETQYF. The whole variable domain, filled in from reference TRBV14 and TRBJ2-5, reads EAGVTQFPSHSVIEKGQTVTLRCDPISGHDNLYWYRRVMGKEIKFLLHFVKESKQDESGMPNNRFLAERTGGTYSTLKVQPAELEDSGVYFCASSQEPRRETQYFGPGTRLLVL.